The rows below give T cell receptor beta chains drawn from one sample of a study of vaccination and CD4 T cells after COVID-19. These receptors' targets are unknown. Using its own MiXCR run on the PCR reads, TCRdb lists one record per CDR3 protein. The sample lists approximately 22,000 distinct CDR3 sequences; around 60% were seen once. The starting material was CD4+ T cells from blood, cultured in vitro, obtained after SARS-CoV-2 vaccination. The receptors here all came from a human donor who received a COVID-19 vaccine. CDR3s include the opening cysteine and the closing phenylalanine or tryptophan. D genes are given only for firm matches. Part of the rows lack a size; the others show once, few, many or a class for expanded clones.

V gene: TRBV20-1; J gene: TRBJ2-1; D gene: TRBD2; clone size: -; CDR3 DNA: TGCAGTGCCAGCGGGGCCGGCCATGAGCAGTTCTTC; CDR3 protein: CSASGAGHEQFF
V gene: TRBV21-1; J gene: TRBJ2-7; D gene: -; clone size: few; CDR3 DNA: TGTGCCAGCAGCAAAGAGGGCGGAGACCGGTCCTACGAGCAGTACTTC; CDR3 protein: CASSKEGGDRSYEQYF
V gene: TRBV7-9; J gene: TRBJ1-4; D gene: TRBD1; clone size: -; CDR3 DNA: TGTGCCAGCAGCCCCGGACAGGGGACTAATGAAAAACTGTTTTTT; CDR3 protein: CASSPGQGTNEKLFF
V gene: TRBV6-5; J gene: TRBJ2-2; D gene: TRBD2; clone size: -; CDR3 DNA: TGTGCCAGCAGTTTATCGGGAGGCGGGGAGCTGTTTTTT; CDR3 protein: CASSLSGGGELFF
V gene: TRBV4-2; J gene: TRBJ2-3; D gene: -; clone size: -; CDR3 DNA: TGTGCCAGCAGCCAAGATCAGGGATTCACAGATACGCAGTATTTT; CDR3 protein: CASSQDQGFTDTQYF
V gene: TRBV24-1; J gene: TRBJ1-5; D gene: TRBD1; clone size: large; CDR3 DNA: TGTGCCACCCAAGCAGGGTCCGGGACAGGGGGCAATCAGCCCCAGCATTTT; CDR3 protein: CATQAGSGTGGNQPQHF
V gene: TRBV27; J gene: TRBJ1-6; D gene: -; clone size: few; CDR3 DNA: TGTGCCAGCGCTCCCCGAAGGGGGTTCCCACCCCTCCACTTT; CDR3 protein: CASAPRRGFPPLHF
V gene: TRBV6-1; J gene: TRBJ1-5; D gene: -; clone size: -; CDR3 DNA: TGTGCCAGCAGTGTAACGGGGTTGAGCAATCAGCCCCAGCATTTT; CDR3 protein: CASSVTGLSNQPQHF
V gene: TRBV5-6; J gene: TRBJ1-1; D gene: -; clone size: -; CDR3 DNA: TGTGCCAGCAGCTTTCCGACAGCGCCCTTGAACACTGAAGCTTTCTTT; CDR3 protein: CASSFPTAPLNTEAFF
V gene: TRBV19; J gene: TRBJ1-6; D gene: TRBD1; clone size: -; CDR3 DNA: TGTGCCAGCAGCGTAGGACAGGTCGGGAATTCACCCCTCCACTTT; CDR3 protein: CASSVGQVGNSPLHF